Following are 10 T cell receptor beta chains from one sample sequenced in a study of blood T cell repertoires in COVID-19. The table came from immunoSEQ multiplex PCR; TCRdb's copy has only in-frame clones and leaves some out. The sample shows more than 120,000 clones, about 80% of them seen only once. Source material: PBMCs or T cells enriched from blood (not recorded which). The receptors were gathered from a man in his fifties or sixties in a cohort exposed to, infected with or recovered from COVID-19 (not recorded which).

The genes are TRBV5-6 and TRBJ2-2; D uncertain. The germline gives CDR1 SGHDT, CDR2 YYEEEE. The CDR3 covers 16 residues. Trimming removed 1 base at V and 4 bases at J, with 14 bases between. The CDR3 protein is CASSLKLHRSTGELFF. The CDR3 bases are TGTGCCAGCAGCTTGAAGCTTCACCGGAGCACCGGGGAGCTGTTTTTT.

The genes are TRBV19 and TRBJ2-2; a weak D match, TRBD1 (6 bases). With 5 bases removed from V and 4 bases from J, the gap between germline ends came to 11 bases. The CDR3 is 14 amino acids. Per the germline V gene, CDR1 is LNHDA and CDR2 is SQIVND (reference sequence). In DNA, the CDR3 is TGTGCCAGTAGTCTGGAAGGGGGCACCGGGGAGCTGTTTTTT. Its translation: CASSLEGGTGELFF. The full variable domain, with the rest looked up from reference TRBV19 and TRBJ2-2, is DGGITQSPKYLFRKEGQNVTLSCEQNLNHDAMYWYRQDPGQGLRLIYYSQIVNDFQKGDIAEGYSVSREKKESFPLTVTSAQKNPTAFYLCASSLEGGTGELFFGEGSRLTVL.

The rearrangement joins TRBV29-1 to TRBJ2-3, with 8 bases fitting TRBD1. This CDR3 region has 17 residues. Germline-derived CDR1 and CDR2 are SQVTM and ANQGSEA. Unmatched junction bases numbered 13, after V lost 3 bases and J lost 2 bases. This CDR3 is CSVEGGGPGGNTDTQYF. DNA for the CDR3: TGCAGCGTTGAGGGGGGCGGTCCAGGGGGCAACACAGATACGCAGTATTTT.

This clone was counted a few times. The rearrangement uses TRBV7-2 and TRBJ1-2; TRBD1 aligns across 9 bases. The length of the CDR3 is 15 residues. The germline V gene has CDR1 SGHTA and CDR2 FQGNSA. V was pared by 4 bases and J by 0 bases, with 3 bases of the junction left unmatched. DNA for the CDR3: TGTGCCAGCAGCTCTCGGACAGGGGCTAACTATGGCTACACCTTC. Its translation is CASSSRTGANYGYTF.

This rearrangement joins TRBV7-9 to TRBJ1-4; the D is unclear. Germline CDR1 and CDR2: SEHNR and FQNEAQ (reference sequence). CDR3 length: 15 amino acids. The ends were cut back, 4 bases at V and 2 bases at J, with 11 bases in the middle. The CDR3 sequence: CASSSRGVTNEKLFF. CDR3 sequence (DNA): TGTGCCAGCAGCTCGCGCGGGGTTACTAATGAAAAACTGTTTTTT.

The CDR3 sequence: CATTLTGGGNEQFF. CDR3 bases: TGTGCCACTACCCTAACAGGGGGGGGGAATGAGCAGTTCTTC. The chain has TRBV7-9 and TRBJ2-1; D may be TRBD1 (8 bases). Germline V gives CDR1 SEHNR, CDR2 FQNEAQ (reference sequence). Deletions cut 10 bases from V and 7 bases from J, with 20 bases between. The CDR3 spans 14 residues.

This sequence joins TRBV10-3 and TRBJ1-2; 7 positions agree with TRBD1. The CDR3 is made up of 14 amino acids. CDR1 and CDR2 from the germline V gene are ENHRY and SYGVKD. With V trimmed by 6 bases and J by 4 bases, 8 bases remained unmatched. CDR3 sequence reads: CAIRTTGDLYGYTF. The CDR3, as DNA: TGTGCCATCAGGACCACAGGGGACCTCTATGGCTACACCTTC.

The J gene is TRBJ2-2, the V gene TRBV7-9; D gene ambiguous. Germline CDR1 reads SEHNR; CDR2 reads FQNEAQ (reference sequence). The CDR3 contains 14 residues. V lost 3 bases and J lost 5, with 10 bases in between. The CDR3 is CASSLLAETGELFF. The CDR3 DNA sequence: TGTGCCAGCAGCTTGTTAGCAGAGACCGGGGAGCTGTTTTTT.

Details on this clone: At one of its ends the junction is not consistent with the germline gene, which may arise from a read error. The gene calls are TRBV29-1 and TRBJ1-2; TRBD1 matches 8 bases. From germline, CDR1 is SQVTM and CDR2 ANQGSEA. The CDR3 sequence is 14 residues long. Written as DNA, the CDR3 is TGCAGCGTTGAAGATCAAGGGACAGGCCTATCCACCTTCTTC. Translating gives CSVEDQGTGLSTFF. Together with reference TRBV29-1 and TRBJ1-2, the CDR3 gives the full variable domain: SAVISQKPSRDICQRGTSLTIQCQVDSQVTMMFWYRQQPGQSLTLIATANQGSEATYESGFVIDKFPISRPNLTFSTLTVSNMSPEDSSIYLCSVEDQGTGLSTFFGSGTRLTVV.

The chain uses TRBV27 and TRBJ1-5; D is unclear. Trimming stripped 0 bases from V and 5 bases from J, with 5 bases between. The germline V gene encodes CDR1 MNHEY and CDR2 SMNVEV (reference sequence). CDR3 length equals 13 residues. CDR3 sequence reads: CASSLSGYQPQHF. The CDR3 bases are TGTGCCAGCAGTTTATCGGGCTATCAGCCCCAGCATTTT.